The sequence of this T cell receptor beta chain was determined in a study of blood T cell repertoires in COVID-19. As processed by the authors: Reference gene primer amplification gave nucleated cell count estimates. Some clones are missing from TCRdb's copy, which holds only in-frame ones; the method was immunoSEQ multiplex PCR. V, J and clone size reflect that table, while D and trimming were determined from the DNA. This sample carries some 390,000 clones, 80% to 90% of them seen once, and the ten largest clones take roughly 1.1%. The recovered donors of Cohort 3 showed two negative PCRs, clearance, or symptom resolution. Sequenced input: PBMCs or T cells enriched from blood (not recorded which). This clonotype was obtained from a man aged 25-45 years who had recovered from COVID-19.

In DNA form, the CDR3 reads TGTGCCAGCAGTCCTCGACAGGAGCGGGGAGCTTTCTTT. This codes for CASSPRQERGAFF. The chain links TRBV28 to TRBJ1-1; tentative D call: TRBD1 (6 bases). Deletions cut 5 bases from V and 10 bases from J, with 17 bases between. Germline V CDR1 and CDR2: MDHEN, SYDVKM. CDR3 size: 13 residues.